These 31 T cell receptor beta chains came from one sample sequenced in a study of blood T cells in healthy people across ages. Then a second PCR, running about 6 to 12 cycles, was carried out with a sample-barcoded 5' primer and a J-beta primer mix. TCRdb reprocessed the 5' RACE reads with MiXCR, giving one entry per CDR3 protein. This table holds about 1.8 million distinct CDR3 sequences, around 48% found once. The sample taken for sequencing was blood. These receptors were taken from a woman aged 40 to 49 in good health.

On this clonotype itself: One junction end disagrees with the germline gene, perhaps due to a read error. The chain couples TRBV4-3 to TRBJ2-1, with TRBD2 identical over 9 bases. The germline CDR1 and CDR2 sequences are LGHNA and YSLEER. The CDR3 runs 16 residues. CDR3 in amino acids: CASSQDVAGGDNKQFF. In DNA, the CDR3 is TGCGCCAGCAGCCAAGATGTGGCGGGGGGGGACAATAAGCAGTTCTTC.

This clonotype came up a few times. This chain connects TRBV10-3 to TRBJ2-5, with D possibly being TRBD1 (6 bases). The CDR3 runs to 14 residues. The germline V gene encodes CDR1 ENHRY and CDR2 SYGVKD. Trimming removed 5 bases from V and 2 bases from J, with 12 bases in between. The CDR3 is CAISPTQGQETQYF. The CDR3 bases are TGTGCCATCAGTCCAACACAGGGACAAGAGACCCAGTACTTC.

The rearrangement links TRBV28 to TRBJ2-5; D gene unclear. V gave up 6 bases and J gave up 4 bases, with 21 bases separating them. This CDR3 is 16 amino acids long. Germline V lookup: CDR1 MDHEN, CDR2 SYDVKM. In DNA form, the CDR3 reads TGTGCCAGCAGCCTACATCGACGCCCCAGAGGAGAGACCCAGTACTTC. Translation gives CASSLHRRPRGETQYF.

The chain carries TRBV9 and TRBJ1-2; D may be TRBD1 (5 bases). In germline, CDR1 is SGDLS, CDR2 YYNGEE. CDR3 length: 15 amino acids. V was pared by 3 bases and J by 4 bases, with 16 bases between. CDR3 in amino acids: CASSESPGSVYGYTF. For the CDR3, the DNA is TGTGCCAGCAGCGAGTCTCCAGGGTCAGTCTATGGCTACACCTTC. Full variable domain (remainder filled in from reference TRBV9 and TRBJ1-2): DSGVTQTPKHLITATGQRVTLRCSPRSGDLSVYWYQQSLDQGLQFLIQYYNGEERAKGNILERFSAQQFPDLHSELNLSSLELGDSALYFCASSESPGSVYGYTFGSGTRLTVV.

This chain joins TRBV12-3 or TRBV12-4 and TRBJ2-2; 9 bases are shared with TRBD2. The trim removed 5 bases at V and 0 bases at J, leaving 13 bases unmatched. The CDR3 has 19 amino acids. The CDR3 protein is CASSPWRTGLATNTGELFF. CDR3 DNA: TGTGCCAGCAGTCCATGGCGCACCGGACTAGCGACGAACACCGGGGAGCTGTTTTTT.

The sample holds many counts of this clonotype. The chain links TRBV29-1 to TRBJ1-4, with D perhaps matching TRBD1 (5 bases). Germline CDR1 SQVTM, CDR2 ANQGSEA. Trimming shortened V by 6 bases and J by 3 bases, and 11 bases separated the two germline ends. This CDR3 has 13 residues. CDR3 region: CSVLRGSNEKLFF. The CDR3 DNA sequence: TGCAGCGTGCTCCGGGGGTCTAATGAAAAACTGTTTTTT.

As concerns this clonotype: One end of the junction is discordant with germline, which a read error may explain. This sequence joins TRBV12-3 or TRBV12-4 and TRBJ1-2, with D uncertain. The CDR3 runs to 14 residues. The CDR3 loop is CASTSSVGSYGHTF. The CDR3 bases are TGTGCCAGCACTTCCTCGGTAGGAAGCTATGGCCACACCTTC.

V usage is TRBV29-1 and J usage is TRBJ1-4; D is unclear. The CDR3 consists of 11 residues. Germline loops: CDR1 SQVTM, CDR2 ANQGSEA. V shed 5 bases and J shed 8 bases, with 9 bases lying between them. CDR3 residues: CSVPWNEKLFF. The CDR3 bases are TGCAGCGTTCCGTGGAACGAAAAACTGTTTTTT.

This chain uses TRBV20-1 with TRBJ2-5; D remains unclear. The V gene lost 0 bases and the J gene lost 2 bases, with 13 bases spanning the gap. Germline CDR1 is DFQATT and CDR2 is SNEGSKA (reference sequence). The length of the CDR3 is 15 residues. The CDR3 DNA sequence: TGCAGTGCTAGAGATGGAAAGGGTCGGCAAGAGACCCAGTACTTC. Amino acids: CSARDGKGRQETQYF.

J is TRBJ2-5 and V is TRBV5-1, with TRBD2 identical over 14 bases. With 5 bases clipped from V and 1 base from J, the junction kept 7 bases outside the gene matches. Per germline, CDR1 SGHRS and CDR2 YFSETQ. This CDR3 spans 17 amino acids. The CDR3 is CASRGTSGGRIQETQYF. The CDR3 DNA reads TGCGCCAGCAGAGGGACTAGCGGGGGCCGAATCCAAGAGACCCAGTACTTC.

About this clonotype itself: One base away lies a much larger clone, so this may be a sequencing read error. This sequence joins TRBV12-3 or TRBV12-4 and TRBJ2-4, with a possible D match to TRBD1 (5 bases). The DNA end favors TRBJ2-7, so the J call may be wrong. This CDR3 has 15 residues. In DNA form, the CDR3 reads TGTGCCAGCAGTAGGACAAGGTCCAGCTCCTACGAGCAGTACTTC. It codes for CASSRTRSSSYEQYF.

With regard to this clonotype: The junction departs from the called germline gene at one end, perhaps through a read error. The DNA for the CDR3 is TGCAGCGTCTTTAACAGGGCCGCTAGCACAGATGCGCAGTATTTT. This encodes CSVFNRAASTDAQYF. This chain joins TRBV29-1 and TRBJ2-3; a weak D match, TRBD1 (6 bases). This CDR3 region has 15 residues. Germline V gene data show CDR1 as SQVTM and CDR2 as ANQGSEA.

The J gene is TRBJ2-3, the V gene TRBV28; 9 nucleotides line up with TRBD1. The V and J ends lost 8 bases and 5 bases, in that order; junction bases with no gene match: 14. This CDR3 is 16 amino acids long. Looked up from germline, CDR1 is MDHEN and CDR2 is SYDVKM. The chain's CDR3 is CASAESGTGIIDTQYF. CDR3 DNA: TGTGCCAGCGCCGAAAGCGGGACAGGGATCATAGATACGCAGTATTTT.

This chain uses TRBV29-1 with TRBJ1-1, with D tentatively TRBD1 (5 bases). The germline CDR1 and CDR2 sequences are SQVTM and ANQGSEA. CDR3 length equals 12 residues. V lost 4 bases and J lost 7, with 13 bases in between. The CDR3 is CSVGWGSIEAFF. The CDR3 DNA follows: TGCAGCGTTGGTTGGGGCAGCATTGAAGCTTTCTTT.

This clonotype showed up just a few times. The chain employs TRBV20-1 and TRBJ2-5; the D gene is possibly TRBD2 (6 bases). Deletions cut 4 bases from V and 1 base from J, with 19 bases between. Germline CDR1 and CDR2: DFQATT and SNEGSKA (reference sequence). The CDR3 sequence is 16 residues long. CDR3 region: CSATPLLLAGQETQYF. The CDR3 bases are TGCAGTGCTACGCCCCTCCTACTAGCCGGCCAAGAGACCCAGTACTTC.

This clonotype turned up a few times. The J gene is TRBJ2-6, the V gene TRBV20-1; D gene ambiguous. The germline gives CDR1 DFQATT, CDR2 SNEGSKA (reference sequence). Deletions cut 6 bases from V and 0 bases from J, with 6 bases between. The CDR3 is 13 amino acids. The CDR3 bases are TGCAGTGCGGACGACTCTGGGGCCAACGTCCTGACTTTC. This sequence encodes CSADDSGANVLTF.

This clonotype was found a few times. V usage is TRBV4-3 and J usage is TRBJ1-4; tentative D call: TRBD1 (6 bases). Germline V gene data show CDR1 as LGHNA and CDR2 as YSLEER. The CDR3 covers 16 residues. V lost 0 bases, J lost 6 bases, and 14 bases lay in between. CDR3 coding DNA: TGCGCCAGCAGCCAAGATCTCCGGACAGAGTATGAAAAACTGTTTTTT. Translation: CASSQDLRTEYEKLFF.

The chain has TRBV29-1 and TRBJ1-2, with 8 bases lining up with TRBD1. Germline values: CDR1 SQVTM, CDR2 ANQGSEA. The CDR3 length is 13 residues. With V trimmed by 4 bases and J by 4 bases, 5 bases remained unmatched. DNA of the CDR3: TGCAGCGTTGTAAGGACAGGGCTCTATGGCTACACCTTC. The encoded protein is CSVVRTGLYGYTF.

The J gene is TRBJ1-2, the V gene TRBV7-2; 7 bases are shared with TRBD1. Trimming at V came to 0 bases and at J to 5 bases, leaving 9 bases not matched to a gene. CDR3 size: 16 residues. CDR1 is SGHTA and CDR2 is FQGNSA in the germline V gene. The CDR3 here is CASSLAGGDFRYGYTF. The CDR3 DNA reads as TGTGCCAGCAGCTTAGCAGGGGGCGACTTTAGGTATGGCTACACCTTC.

The chain joins TRBV5-1 to TRBJ2-3; D not resolved. Trimming shortened V by 2 bases and J by 2 bases, and 21 bases separated the two germline ends. The CDR3 spans 18 residues. The germline CDR1 and CDR2 sequences are SGHRS and YFSETQ. CDR3 bases: TGCGCCAGCAGCTTATTAGCCCCGTCAATATCAACCACAGATACGCAGTATTTT. It yields the protein CASSLLAPSISTTDTQYF.

J is TRBJ1-1 and V is TRBV7-9; D is uncertain. Germline V gene lookup returns CDR1 SEHNR and CDR2 FQNEAQ (reference sequence). The CDR3 length is 15 residues. Trimming pared 1 base from V and 5 bases from J, leaving 14 bases between. The CDR3 protein is CASSLELRVGTEAFF. The CDR3 region has the DNA TGTGCCAGCAGCTTAGAGTTAAGGGTCGGGACTGAAGCTTTCTTT.

This clonotype was observed a few times. The V call is TRBV6-1, the J call TRBJ2-7, with D maybe TRBD1 (5 bases). The last part of the DNA fits TRBJ2-5 better; the J call may be wrong. Germline values: CDR1 MNHNS, CDR2 SASEGT. The CDR3 length is 16 residues. In DNA, the CDR3 is TGTGCCAGCAGTGACCGATCCAGGGTATTTCGAGAGACCCAGTACTTC. This gives the protein CASSDRSRVFRETQYF.

The chain joins TRBV28 to TRBJ2-1; 11 nucleotides match TRBD2. The germline V gene has CDR1 MDHEN and CDR2 SYDVKM. Trimming at V came to 10 bases and at J to 9 bases, leaving 14 bases not matched to a gene. The CDR3 covers 15 residues. CDR3 residues: CATYSGGGTPPEQFF. CDR3 nucleotides: TGTGCCACCTATAGCGGGGGGGGTACACCGCCTGAGCAGTTCTTC.

J is TRBJ2-5 and V is TRBV6-6; 10 bases line up with TRBD2. Germline trimming cut 5 bases from V and 11 bases from J; bases unmatched to any gene: 11. The germline V gene has CDR1 MNHNY and CDR2 SVGAGI (reference sequence). The CDR3 totals 14 residues. The CDR3 nucleotides read TGTGCCAGCAGTACAAGCGGGGGGGCCGTACATCAGTACTTC. As protein: CASSTSGGAVHQYF.

This rearrangement joins TRBV11-2 to TRBJ2-5; no definite D call. CDR3 length: 17 amino acids. Germline lookup yields CDR1 SGHAT and CDR2 FQNNGV. Trimming took off 1 base at V and 1 base at J, with 16 bases between the two ends. Here the CDR3 reads CASSLGIGSNLQETQYF. In nucleotides, the CDR3 is TGTGCCAGCAGCTTAGGTATCGGAAGCAACCTCCAAGAGACCCAGTACTTC.

The V call is TRBV29-1, the J call TRBJ2-3; D remains unclear. The CDR3 has 13 amino acids. V was clipped by 6 bases and J by 4 bases, with 14 bases between them. CDR1 is SQVTM, CDR2 ANQGSEA, per germline. The CDR3 region is CSVASSWADTQYF. For the CDR3, the DNA is TGCAGCGTGGCCTCGTCTTGGGCAGATACGCAGTATTTT.

In nucleotides, the CDR3 is TGTGCCAGCAGTTCCGGGACTAGTTTCCAAGAGACCCAGTACTTC. It yields the protein CASSSGTSFQETQYF. The chain combines TRBV12-3 or TRBV12-4 with TRBJ2-5, with TRBD2 matching 8 bases. The CDR3 consists of 15 residues. V was clipped by 4 bases and J by 1 base; unmatched bases: 5.

The V gene is TRBV5-1, the J gene TRBJ2-4; 9 bases align to TRBD1. The V segment lost 6 bases and the J segment 1 base; nucleotides outside the gene matches: 5. The length of the CDR3 is 15 residues. Germline V gene data show CDR1 as SGHRS and CDR2 as YFSETQ. The CDR3 reads CASTWTGDAKNIQYF. CDR3 sequence (DNA): TGCGCCAGCACTTGGACAGGGGATGCCAAAAACATTCAGTACTTC.

This clonotype was counted between two and nine times. The rearrangement uses TRBV3-1 and TRBJ2-7; no definite D call. Between the trimmed V and J ends, which lost 0 bases and 0 bases, there was a span of 6 bases. CDR1 LGHDT and CDR2 YNNKEL come from the germline V gene (reference sequence). The CDR3 spans 14 residues. The CDR3 here is CASSQDPSSYEQYF. The CDR3 DNA is TGTGCCAGCAGCCAAGACCCGAGCTCCTACGAGCAGTACTTC.

This rearrangement joins TRBV2 to TRBJ1-2; D is unclear. In germline, CDR1 is SNHLY, CDR2 FYNNEI. This CDR3 is built from 14 residues. V was shortened by 5 bases and J by 2 bases, with 12 bases between the two germline ends. Here the CDR3 reads CASSYDTLNYGYTF. CDR3 sequence (DNA): TGTGCCAGCAGTTACGACACCTTAAACTATGGCTACACCTTC. Together with reference TRBV2 and TRBJ1-2, the CDR3 gives the full variable domain: EPEVTQTPSHQVTQMGQEVILRCVPISNHLYFYWYRQILGQKVEFLVSFYNNEISEKSEIFDDQFSVERPDGSNFTLKIRSTKLEDSAMYFCASSYDTLNYGYTFGSGTRLTVV.

V gene TRBV5-1 combines with J gene TRBJ2-7, with 10 nucleotides matching TRBD2. The better agreement between TRBJ2-5 and the DNA end casts doubt on the J call. The V gene's germline CDR1 is SGHRS and CDR2 YFSETQ. This CDR3 is built from 16 residues. CDR3 sequence (DNA): TGCGCCAGCAGCTTGCTCCAGCGGGGGGGCGAGGAGACCCAGTACTTC. The encoded protein is CASSLLQRGGEETQYF.